This passage covers 16 T cell receptor beta chains from one sample sequenced in a study of identical twins. Via MiXCR, TCRdb re-called the 5' RACE reads, giving one row per CDR3 protein. This sample has 300,000 to 400,000 distinct CDR3 sequences; approximately 13% occur once, and the top ten carry around 7.2%. These data also featured in a second study, about yellow fever vaccine responses in identical twins.

The sequencing sample was made of CD8+ T cells sorted from blood. These receptors were obtained from a woman between 18 and 30 years old in good health.

The chain combines TRBV7-9 with TRBJ2-3; no clear D. Looked up from germline, CDR1 is SEHNR and CDR2 is FQNEAQ (reference sequence). CDR3 length equals 15 residues. Trimming took 2 bases from V and 3 from J, leaving 12 bases between them. This chain's CDR3 is CASSLRHLITDTQYF. The CDR3 DNA follows: TGTGCCAGCAGCTTACGGCACCTCATAACAGATACGCAGTATTTT.

This clonotype has a count of ten or more. V gene TRBV6-4 combines with J gene TRBJ2-3; 11 nucleotides line up with TRBD2. The junction had 1 base not matched to a gene; V was cut back by 0 bases and J by 2 bases. The CDR3 covers 16 residues. CDR1 and CDR2 (germline): MRHNA, SNTAGT. The CDR3, as DNA: TGTGCCAGCAGTGACTCGACTAGCGGGGACACAGATACGCAGTATTTT. Protein product: CASSDSTSGDTDTQYF.

Ten or more counts support this clonotype. This chain links TRBV4-1 with TRBJ2-1; TRBD2 is a possible D gene (5 bases). Looked up from germline, CDR1 is MGHRA and CDR2 is YSYEKL. The V end lost 6 bases, the J end lost 2 bases, and 14 bases lay between the germline ends. This CDR3 is 15 amino acids long. In DNA, the CDR3 is TGCGCCAGCAGTGGCGGGCCCTCCCCCTACAATGAGCAGTTCTTC. As protein: CASSGGPSPYNEQFF.

V and J are TRBV7-9 and TRBJ2-7, with 8 bases lining up with TRBD2. Per germline, CDR1 SEHNR and CDR2 FQNEAQ (reference sequence). The CDR3 is 15 residues long. The ends lost 1 base at V and 3 bases at J; junction bases unmatched: 5. DNA for the CDR3: TGTGCCAGCAGCTTAGGGAAGACTAGCGTCTACGAGCAGTACTTC. This sequence encodes CASSLGKTSVYEQYF.

This clonotype was seen more than once but under ten times. V usage is TRBV28 and J usage is TRBJ2-2; maybe TRBD2 (6 bases). The V gene lost 5 bases and the J gene lost 6 bases, with 10 bases spanning the gap. The CDR3 extends over 13 amino acids. From germline, CDR1 is MDHEN and CDR2 SYDVKM. CDR3 bases: TGTGCCAGCAGTCGGGGGACCCCCGGGGAGCTGTTTTTT. Its protein is CASSRGTPGELFF.

V gene TRBV28 combines with J gene TRBJ2-3, with D unresolved. This CDR3 is 13 amino acids long. V lost 6 bases and J lost 0, with 7 bases in between. Germline V gives CDR1 MDHEN, CDR2 SYDVKM. The CDR3 coding sequence is TGTGCCAGCAGCGGGTCTAGCACAGATACGCAGTATTTT. As protein: CASSGSSTDTQYF.

The chain has TRBV3-1 and TRBJ2-4; D not resolved. The CDR3 runs to 14 residues. The germline gives CDR1 LGHDT, CDR2 YNNKEL (reference sequence). Trimming left V 0 bases short and J 13 bases short, with 16 bases between. The CDR3 protein is CASSQDYFSPMQYF. For the CDR3, the DNA is TGTGCCAGCAGCCAAGATTATTTTAGCCCTATGCAGTACTTC.

The chain carries TRBV29-1 and TRBJ2-1; 13 nucleotides match TRBD2. The ends lost 5 bases at V and 6 bases at J; junction bases unmatched: 7. The CDR3 is 15 residues long. From germline, CDR1 is SQVTM and CDR2 ANQGSEA. CDR3 bases: TGCAGCGTTTTTTCGACTAGCGGGAGGCTCAATGAGCAGTTCTTC. Protein sequence: CSVFSTSGRLNEQFF.

This chain links TRBV20-1 with TRBJ2-3, with 9 bases identical to TRBD2. The CDR3 sequence is 15 residues long. V trimming: 6 bases; J trimming: 0 bases; junction bases outside the gene matches: 7. Germline CDR1 and CDR2: DFQATT and SNEGSKA (reference sequence). CDR3 DNA sequence: TGCAGTGCGCGATCTCTAGCGGGGAGCACAGATACGCAGTATTTT. The encoded protein is CSARSLAGSTDTQYF.

Note on this clonotype: One end of the junction does not line up with germline, which may come from a read error. This chain links TRBV24-1 with TRBJ2-3; possibly TRBD1 for D (6 bases). CDR3 length: 13 residues. From germline, CDR1 is KGHDR and CDR2 SFDVKD. The CDR3 sequence: CATIDLGDNTQYF. The DNA for the CDR3 is TGTGCCACCATTGATTTGGGGGACAATACGCAGTATTTT.

This clonotype was observed many times. CDR3 region: CASSVSRKETQYF. The CDR3 DNA reads TGCGCCAGCAGTGTGTCCCGAAAAGAGACCCAGTACTTC. This chain links TRBV10-2 with TRBJ2-5, with no clear D. V lost 4 bases, J lost 3 bases, and 9 bases lay in between. The CDR3 is 13 amino acids. Per the germline V gene, CDR1 is WSHSY and CDR2 is SAAADI.

The CDR3 DNA reads TGTGCCAGCAGCTCCGTTGGACAGCCCAATCAGCCCCAGCATTTT. Its translation: CASSSVGQPNQPQHF. The V gene is TRBV7-9, the J gene TRBJ1-5; possibly TRBD1 for D (6 bases). CDR1 is SEHNR, CDR2 FQNEAQ, per germline (reference sequence). Deletions cut 4 bases from V and 3 bases from J, with 13 bases between. The CDR3 is 15 amino acids.

This clonotype was found many times. The chain has TRBV6-5 and TRBJ2-5; the D gene could be TRBD1 or TRBD2 (5 bases each). This CDR3 has 12 residues. Trimming stripped 7 bases from V and 5 bases from J, with 11 bases between. Looked up from germline, CDR1 is MNHEY and CDR2 is SVGAGI. The CDR3 coding sequence is TGTGCCAGCAAGGCAGGGACGGAGACCCAGTACTTC. It yields the protein CASKAGTETQYF.

This clonotype was seen only a few times. The chain recombines TRBV7-6 with TRBJ1-2, with TRBD1 matching 8 bases. This CDR3 contains 15 residues. Per germline, CDR1 SGHVS and CDR2 FNYEAQ. The ends lost 2 bases at V and 3 bases at J; junction bases unmatched: 5. CDR3 DNA sequence: TGTGCCAGCAGCTTACAGGGGGCGGATCACTATGGCTACACCTTC. Translation: CASSLQGADHYGYTF. Drawing the rest from reference TRBV7-6 and TRBJ1-2, the complete variable domain is GAGVSQSPRYKVTKRGQDVALRCDPISGHVSLYWYRQALGQGPEFLTYFNYEAQQDKSGLPNDRFSAERPEGSISTLTIQRTEQRDSAMYRCASSLQGADHYGYTFGSGTRLTVV.

This rearrangement joins TRBV28 to TRBJ2-7; D remains ambiguous. This CDR3 region has 13 residues. Deletions cut 4 bases from V and 3 bases from J, with 10 bases between. CDR1 and CDR2 from the germline V gene are MDHEN and SYDVKM. CDR3 protein: CASSSPWDYEQYF. CDR3 nucleotide sequence: TGTGCCAGCAGTTCCCCCTGGGACTACGAGCAGTACTTC.

This clonotype was observed a few times. The V gene is TRBV7-9, the J gene TRBJ2-5, with D possibly called TRBD1 or TRBD2 (6 bases each). Trimming left V 7 bases short and J 2 bases short, with 14 bases between. CDR3 size: 14 residues. Looked up from germline, CDR1 is SEHNR and CDR2 is FQNEAQ (reference sequence). CDR3 sequence: CASTNGGLQETQYF. The CDR3 coding sequence is TGTGCCAGCACAAACGGGGGCCTTCAAGAGACCCAGTACTTC.